This section outlines one TCR beta chain sequence together with its context. Its target is not known. In the naive CD8 group, cells lacked CD45RO and were positively selected for CCR7, so terminally differentiated effector memory CD45RA+ cells were left out. The donor population consisted of healthy HIV-negative adults with no recent acute infections or vaccinations. The data were obtained in a study of shared clonotypes between healthy human individuals. Overall study context: CD4 naive and memory got three plates each, CD8 naive two, CD8 memory one. Findings and limits, study-wide: Clonotypes shared by all four sorted-subset donors had higher generation probabilities than non-shared clonotypes. Sequencing of the sorted subsets was shown by rarefaction to be incomplete despite large depth.

The repertoire was sequenced with immunoSEQ multiplex PCR; TCRdb's copy has only in-frame clones and lacks some. The repertoire holds nearly 2 million clones, with about 95% as singletons. After removal of 2 bases from V and 3 bases from J, the junction contained 4 bases not matched to a gene. The germline CDR1 and CDR2 sequences are SGHDT and YYEEEE. The length of the CDR3 is 16 residues. The source is a man aged 18 to 30 in good health. Sequencing was done on a sample of naive CD8+ T cells sorted from blood. The chain is built from TRBV5-6 and TRBJ2-7; 14 positions agree with TRBD2. The chain's CDR3 is CASSFGTSGRFYEQYF. The CDR3 coding sequence is TGTGCCAGCAGCTTCGGGACTAGCGGGAGATTCTACGAGCAGTACTTC.